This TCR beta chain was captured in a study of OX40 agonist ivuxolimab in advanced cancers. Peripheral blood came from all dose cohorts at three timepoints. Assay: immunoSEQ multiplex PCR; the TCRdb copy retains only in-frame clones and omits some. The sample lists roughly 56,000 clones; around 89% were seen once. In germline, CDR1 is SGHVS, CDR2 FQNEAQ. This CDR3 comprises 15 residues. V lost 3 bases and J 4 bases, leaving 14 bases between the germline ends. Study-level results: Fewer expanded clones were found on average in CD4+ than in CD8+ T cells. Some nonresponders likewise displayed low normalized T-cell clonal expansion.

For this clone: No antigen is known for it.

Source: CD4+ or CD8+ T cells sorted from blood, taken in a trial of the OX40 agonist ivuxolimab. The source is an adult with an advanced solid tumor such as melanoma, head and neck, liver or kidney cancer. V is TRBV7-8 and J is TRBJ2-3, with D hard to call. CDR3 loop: CASSFDLPRADTQYF. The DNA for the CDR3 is TGTGCCAGCAGCTTTGACCTCCCGAGAGCAGATACGCAGTATTTT.